These 16 T cell receptor beta chains came from one sample sequenced in a study of T cells in Graves' hyperthyroidism and ophthalmopathy. TCR beta CDR3 sequences were amplified from RNA transcripts. During a first-round RT-PCR of the TCR CDR3, the HTBI primer set was used. TCRdb called the multiplex PCR reads again in MiXCR, with one record for every CDR3 protein. The sample lists about 300,000 distinct CDR3 sequences, around a fifth occurring once. The specimen sequenced was blood. All receptors come from a middle-aged man with Graves' ophthalmopathy.

This clonotype has a count of ten or more. The chain is built from TRBV3-1 and TRBJ2-5; TRBD1 or TRBD2 may be the D gene (5 bases each). V lost 1 base and J lost 4, with 7 bases in between. The CDR3 extends over 13 amino acids. Germline V gene lookup returns CDR1 LGHDT and CDR2 YNNKEL (reference sequence). The CDR3 DNA reads TGTGCCAGCAGCCAAGTGGGACCAGAGACCCAGTACTTC. Translating it yields CASSQVGPETQYF.

This clonotype came up many times. This chain uses TRBV11-2 with TRBJ2-2; D not resolved. The CDR3 covers 15 residues. Between the trimmed V and J ends, which lost 0 bases and 7 bases, there was a span of 12 bases. Germline V gene sequence: CDR1 SGHAT, CDR2 FQNNGV. CDR3 amino acids: CASSLETGSNGELFF. Here the CDR3 DNA reads TGTGCCAGCAGCTTAGAAACTGGGTCTAACGGGGAGCTGTTTTTT.

This clonotype was seen repeatedly, ten times or more. At one boundary the junction diverges from the germline segment, which might be a read error. V usage is TRBV20-1 and J usage is TRBJ2-7; 9 bases line up with TRBD2. The CDR3 has 14 residues. Germline lookup yields CDR1 DFQATT and CDR2 SNEGSKA (reference sequence). The CDR3 nucleotides are TGCAGTGCTGGAACTAGCGGGCGTTCCTACGCGCAGTACTTC. Translating gives CSAGTSGRSYAQYF.

V is TRBV18 and J is TRBJ2-7; D may be TRBD1 (5 bases). Germline V gene data show CDR1 as KGHSH and CDR2 as LQKENI. The V end was cut by 6 bases, the J end by 1 base, with 22 bases between. CDR3 length: 17 amino acids. This CDR3 reads CASSPGPQGRKSYEQYF. The CDR3, as DNA: TGTGCCAGCTCTCCCGGGCCCCAGGGAAGGAAATCCTACGAGCAGTACTTC.

This clonotype has only a few counts. The gene calls are TRBV5-4 and TRBJ2-1; the match to TRBD2 covers 8 bases. The germline CDR1 and CDR2 sequences are SGHNT and YYREEE (reference sequence). The CDR3 totals 15 residues. Trimming removed 4 bases from V and 5 bases from J; junction bases left unmatched: 8. CDR3 in amino acids: CASSLSSGPHNEQFF. In DNA form, the CDR3 reads TGTGCCAGCAGCCTCTCTAGCGGGCCCCACAATGAGCAGTTCTTC.

This clonotype was observed many times. The V call is TRBV2, the J call TRBJ1-5, with D uncertain. Per germline, CDR1 SNHLY and CDR2 FYNNEI. With 1 base removed from V and 0 bases from J, the gap between germline ends came to 4 bases. This CDR3 contains 14 residues. This chain's CDR3 is CASSEVLSNQPQHF. CDR3 DNA sequence: TGTGCCAGCAGTGAAGTCCTTAGCAATCAGCCCCAGCATTTT. Full variable domain (rest looked up from reference TRBV2 and TRBJ1-5): EPEVTQTPSHQVTQMGQEVILRCVPISNHLYFYWYRQILGQKVEFLVSFYNNEISEKSEIFDDQFSVERPDGSNFTLKIRSTKLEDSAMYFCASSEVLSNQPQHFGDGTRLSIL.

This clonotype was observed at least ten times. The V gene is TRBV4-2, the J gene TRBJ2-3; D gene ambiguous. V dropped 1 base and J dropped 5 bases, with 13 bases sitting between them. Germline V gene data show CDR1 as LGHNA and CDR2 as YNFKEQ. The CDR3 spans 15 residues. The chain's CDR3 is CASSQADRPGDTQYF. The CDR3 bases are TGTGCCAGCAGCCAAGCGGATCGACCGGGAGATACGCAGTATTTT.

As to this clonotype: The CDR3 carries no conserved terminal phenylalanine or tryptophan, so it likely arises from a read error. The gene calls are TRBV5-1 and TRBJ1-5, with a weak D call TRBD1 (6 bases). The germline gives CDR1 SGHRS, CDR2 YFSETQ. The V end lost 1 base, the J end lost 3 bases, and 11 bases lay between the germline ends. This CDR3 contains 15 residues. The CDR3 spells CASSLTGGFNQPQHL. The CDR3, as DNA: TGCGCCAGCAGCTTGACCGGGGGCTTCAATCAGCCCCAGCATCTT.

The rearrangement joins TRBV10-3 to TRBJ2-7, with TRBD2 as a possible D gene (6 bases). CDR3 length: 17 residues. Trimming left V 0 bases short and J 2 bases short, with 17 bases between. CDR1 and CDR2 (germline): ENHRY, SYGVKD. The CDR3 spells CAISESTGVPRAYEQYF. The CDR3 nucleotides read TGTGCCATCAGTGAGTCGACGGGGGTTCCTAGGGCCTACGAGCAGTACTTC.

This chain connects TRBV24-1 to TRBJ2-3, with 13 bases fitting TRBD2. Per the germline V gene, CDR1 is KGHDR and CDR2 is SFDVKD. The length of the CDR3 is 16 residues. The V segment lost 7 bases and the J segment 2 bases; nucleotides outside the gene matches: 5. CDR3 coding DNA: TGTGCCACCAGAGCGACTAGCGGGAGGTACACAGATACGCAGTATTTT. Translating it yields CATRATSGRYTDTQYF.

This clonotype has a handful of counts. The chain employs TRBV6-5 and TRBJ2-4; D may be TRBD1 or TRBD2 (5 bases each). Germline assignment: CDR1 MNHEY and CDR2 SVGAGI. This CDR3 spans 14 amino acids. V shed 2 bases and J shed 5 bases, with 10 bases lying between them. The CDR3 loop reads CASSYRGRQNIQYF. CDR3 DNA sequence: TGTGCCAGCAGTTACCGGGGACGGCAAAACATTCAGTACTTC.

This clonotype was detected many times. The chain links TRBV19 to TRBJ1-2; no reliable D call. Germline CDR1 and CDR2: LNHDA and SQIVND (reference sequence). Trimming cost V 3 bases and J 4 bases, with 6 bases left between them. The CDR3 is 12 residues long. As DNA, the CDR3 is TGTGCCAGTAGTATCAGCGTCTATGGCTACACCTTC. Its translation is CASSISVYGYTF.

This clonotype was detected only a few times. V usage is TRBV28 and J usage is TRBJ2-7, with TRBD1 identical over 9 bases. Germline assignment: CDR1 MDHEN and CDR2 SYDVKM. CDR3 length equals 15 residues. The ends lost 5 bases at V and 3 bases at J; junction bases unmatched: 8. Here the CDR3 DNA reads TGTGCCAGCAGTCCTCGACAGGGGGGAATCTACGAGCAGTACTTC. Residues: CASSPRQGGIYEQYF.

This clonotype was counted at least ten times. V gene TRBV5-1 combines with J gene TRBJ2-3, with D tentatively TRBD2 (6 bases). CDR1 and CDR2 from the germline V gene are SGHRS and YFSETQ. The germline V and J ends were trimmed by 6 bases and 1 base, with 12 bases remaining between them. This CDR3 comprises 14 residues. The CDR3 bases are TGCGCCAGCAAAACTCGGGAGCGCACAGATACGCAGTATTTT. This sequence encodes CASKTRERTDTQYF.

The chain couples TRBV20-1 to TRBJ2-3; perhaps TRBD2 as D (7 bases). With 3 bases removed from V and 4 bases from J, the gap between germline ends came to 20 bases. Germline V CDR1 and CDR2: DFQATT, SNEGSKA (reference sequence). CDR3 size: 16 residues. The CDR3 coding sequence is TGCAGTGCTAGTCCCGGGGGCAGCGGGAACGCAGATACGCAGTATTTT. Translating gives CSASPGGSGNADTQYF.

Only a few counts were recorded for this clonotype. This sequence joins TRBV4-2 and TRBJ2-7, with D unclear. The CDR3 sequence is 16 residues long. Trimming took off 1 base at V and 1 base at J, with 14 bases between the two ends. Per the germline V gene, CDR1 is LGHNA and CDR2 is YNFKEQ. The CDR3 sequence: CASSQASGGASYEQYF. In nucleotides, the CDR3 is TGTGCCAGCAGCCAAGCCTCGGGCGGAGCTTCCTACGAGCAGTACTTC.